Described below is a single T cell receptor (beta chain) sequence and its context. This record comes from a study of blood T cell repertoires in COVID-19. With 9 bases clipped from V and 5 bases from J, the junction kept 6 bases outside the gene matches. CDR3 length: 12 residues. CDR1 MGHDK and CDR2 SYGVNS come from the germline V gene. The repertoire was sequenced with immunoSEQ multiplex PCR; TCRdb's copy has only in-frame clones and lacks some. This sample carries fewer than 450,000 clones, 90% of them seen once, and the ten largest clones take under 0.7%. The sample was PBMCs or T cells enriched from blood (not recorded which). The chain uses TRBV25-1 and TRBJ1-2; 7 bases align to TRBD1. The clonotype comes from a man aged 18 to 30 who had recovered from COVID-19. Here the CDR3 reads CASRQGDYGYTF. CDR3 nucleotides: TGTGCCAGTAGACAGGGCGATTATGGCTACACCTTC.